This entry lists 25 T cell receptor beta chains sequenced from one sample in a study of tumour-infiltrating T cells in Burkitt lymphoma (dated by TCRdb to about 2020). Libraries were built with the immunoSEQ multiplex PCR assay. TCRdb provides this immuneACCESS table in a form limited to in-frame rearrangements. Some clones are lacking; in checked studies, under half of them reflect an unresolved V gene, and why the rest are absent is not known. This sample gives 5,100 or so clones in total; around a quarter of them show up just once. The ten most abundant clones make up 26% of the sample. Source material: tumor tissue. These receptors originate from a human donor with diffuse large B-cell lymphoma.

This clone turned up a few times. The chain joins TRBV29-1 to TRBJ2-4; the D gene is possibly TRBD1 (6 bases). V lost 6 bases to trimming and J lost 4 bases, with 16 bases between them. This CDR3 region has 14 residues. Germline V gene lookup returns CDR1 SQVTM and CDR2 ANQGSEA. CDR3 sequence reads: CSVLARDIKNIQYF. In nucleotides, the CDR3 is TGCAGCGTACTTGCTCGGGACATAAAAAACATTCAGTACTTC.

CDR3 region: CASSPGTRSYEQYF. The DNA of the CDR3 is TGTGCCAGCAGCCCCGGGACTCGATCCTACGAGCAGTACTTC. The genes are TRBV13 and TRBJ2-7; tentative D call: TRBD2 (6 bases). The V end was cut by 5 bases, the J end by 1 base, with 12 bases between. From germline, CDR1 is PRHDT and CDR2 FYEKMQ (reference sequence). The CDR3 is made up of 14 amino acids.

This clone is a singleton in its sample. V gene TRBV19 combines with J gene TRBJ2-7, with 9 bases that match TRBD1. The germline CDR1 and CDR2 sequences are LNHDA and SQIVND (reference sequence). The ends lost 4 bases at V and 0 bases at J; junction bases unmatched: 7. The CDR3 has 16 amino acids. CDR3: CASSTTGGWSSYEQYF. The CDR3 DNA is TGTGCCAGTAGTACCACAGGGGGCTGGAGCTCCTACGAGCAGTACTTC.

V is TRBV30 and J is TRBJ1-1, with no clear D. The CDR3 runs to 13 residues. V gave up 7 bases and J gave up 4 bases, with 16 bases separating them. Germline CDR1 reads GTSNPN; CDR2 reads SVGIG (reference sequence). The CDR3 loop reads CALDRVIGTEAFF. The CDR3 coding sequence is TGTGCCTTAGACCGTGTCATAGGCACTGAAGCTTTCTTT.

In this sample, this clone turned up a few times. The V gene is TRBV6-5, the J gene TRBJ1-2; D remains unclear. V was clipped by 7 bases and J by 4 bases, with 7 bases between them. This CDR3 is built from 11 residues. Germline V CDR1 and CDR2: MNHEY, SVGAGI. For the CDR3, the DNA is TGTGCCAGCACCCGGGGCTATGGCTACACCTTC. Encoded protein: CASTRGYGYTF.

This chain uses TRBV9 with TRBJ2-7, with 10 bases that match TRBD2. Germline V CDR1 and CDR2: SGDLS, YYNGEE. Trimming removed 0 bases from V and 6 bases from J; junction bases left unmatched: 3. The CDR3 has 14 amino acids. CDR3 sequence reads: CASSVELAGIEQYF. The CDR3 coding sequence is TGTGCCAGCAGCGTAGAACTAGCGGGAATCGAGCAGTACTTC.

The table lists this clone with a few counts. This chain connects TRBV6-5 to TRBJ1-2; D is ambiguous. There are 14 residues in the CDR3. V dropped 6 bases and J dropped 3 bases, with 14 bases sitting between them. CDR1 is MNHEY and CDR2 is SVGAGI in the germline V gene. The CDR3 DNA follows: TGTGCCAGCAGGCCCCGGGGTCTCTACTATGGCTACACCTTC. This gives the protein CASRPRGLYYGYTF.

V and J are TRBV9 and TRBJ1-5, with D unresolved. Germline V gene data show CDR1 as SGDLS and CDR2 as YYNGEE. The CDR3 runs 14 residues. Deletions cut 0 bases from V and 4 bases from J, with 8 bases between. CDR3: CASSVAGWNQPQHF. CDR3 DNA sequence: TGTGCCAGCAGCGTAGCGGGGTGGAATCAGCCCCAGCATTTT.

This sequence joins TRBV9 and TRBJ1-1; 12 bases match TRBD1. The length of the CDR3 is 17 residues. Trimming at V came to 4 bases and at J to 4 bases, leaving 11 bases not matched to a gene. Looked up from germline, CDR1 is SGDLS and CDR2 is YYNGEE. DNA of the CDR3: TGTGCCAGCAGCCGTTCCGGGACAGGGGGCTTGGGCACTGAAGCTTTCTTT. It is translated as CASSRSGTGGLGTEAFF. Supplemented by reference TRBV9 and TRBJ1-1, the full variable domain reads DSGVTQTPKHLITATGQRVTLRCSPRSGDLSVYWYQQSLDQGLQFLIQYYNGEERAKGNILERFSAQQFPDLHSELNLSSLELGDSALYFCASSRSGTGGLGTEAFFGQGTRLTVV.

This clone was observed a handful of times. This sequence joins TRBV29-1 and TRBJ2-1; TRBD2 matches 9 bases. Trimming took 1 base from V and 7 from J; bases not matched to a gene: 11. Germline V CDR1 and CDR2: SQVTM, ANQGSEA. This CDR3 is built from 16 residues. The DNA for the CDR3 is TGCAGCGTTGAAGGGGTGGTAGCGGGAGTAGGTAATGAGCAGTTCTTC. Amino acid sequence: CSVEGVVAGVGNEQFF.

This clone turned up a few times. The chain carries TRBV19 and TRBJ1-2; perhaps TRBD1 as D (6 bases). The CDR3 runs to 14 residues. CDR1 is LNHDA, CDR2 SQIVND, per germline (reference sequence). V lost 7 bases, J lost 2 bases, and 14 bases lay in between. This CDR3 is CASKLRGSNYGYTF. CDR3 sequence (DNA): TGTGCCAGTAAACTCAGGGGAAGCAACTATGGCTACACCTTC.

V is TRBV28 and J is TRBJ2-1; 7 bases are a match to TRBD2. V gave up 5 bases and J gave up 0 bases; unmatched junction bases: 13. Germline V gives CDR1 MDHEN, CDR2 SYDVKM. The CDR3 has 18 amino acids. The CDR3 here is CASSPFPSSGSSYNEQFF. The CDR3, as DNA: TGTGCCAGCAGTCCTTTCCCCTCTAGCGGTAGCTCCTACAATGAGCAGTTCTTC.

The gene calls are TRBV4-1 and TRBJ2-4; D may correspond to TRBD1 or TRBD2 (5 bases each). The V and J ends lost 0 bases and 7 bases respectively, with 13 bases between them. This CDR3 comprises 15 residues. The V gene's germline CDR1 is MGHRA and CDR2 YSYEKL. The CDR3 reads CASSQDPSEGNIQYF. The CDR3 DNA reads as TGCGCCAGCAGCCAAGATCCCAGCGAGGGGAACATTCAGTACTTC.

This chain connects TRBV7-9 to TRBJ1-1; D possibly corresponds to TRBD1 (5 bases). The germline V and J ends were trimmed by 5 bases and 1 base, with 8 bases remaining between them. The CDR3 length is 13 residues. Germline CDR1 is SEHNR and CDR2 is FQNEAQ (reference sequence). This chain's CDR3 is CASSLTENTEAFF. CDR3 sequence (DNA): TGTGCCAGCAGCCTGACAGAGAACACTGAAGCTTTCTTT.

The J gene is TRBJ2-7, the V gene TRBV5-1, with 7 bases identical to TRBD2. CDR3 size: 15 residues. Trimming took 0 bases from V and 7 from J; bases not matched to a gene: 10. The V gene's germline CDR1 is SGHRS and CDR2 YFSETQ. CDR3 protein: CASSLVASGVGEQYF. The CDR3 DNA reads as TGCGCCAGCAGCTTGGTCGCTAGCGGAGTTGGGGAGCAGTACTTC.

The V gene is TRBV11-2, the J gene TRBJ2-2; no definite D call. Germline CDR1 and CDR2: SGHAT and FQNNGV. Trimming pared 4 bases from V and 5 bases from J, leaving 5 bases between. CDR3 length: 12 amino acids. CDR3 residues: CASSSQTGELFF. As DNA, the CDR3 is TGTGCCAGCAGCTCCCAAACCGGGGAGCTGTTTTTT.

This chain links TRBV27 with TRBJ2-1, with TRBD2 as a possible D gene (5 bases). Between the trimmed V and J ends, which lost 6 bases and 0 bases, there was a span of 15 bases. This CDR3 is built from 16 residues. Looked up from germline, CDR1 is MNHEY and CDR2 is SMNVEV (reference sequence). CDR3 sequence: CASSWELASSYNEQFF. For the CDR3, the DNA is TGTGCCAGCAGCTGGGAGCTAGCCAGCTCCTACAATGAGCAGTTCTTC.

This clone has just a few counts. This sequence joins TRBV7-2 and TRBJ2-7, with TRBD2 as a possible D gene (6 bases). CDR3 length equals 13 residues. The germline V gene encodes CDR1 SGHTA and CDR2 FQGNSA. V lost 1 base to trimming and J lost 3 bases, with 7 bases between them. CDR3 nucleotides: TGTGCCAGCAGCTTAGAGGGAGGCTACGAGCAGTACTTC. Residues: CASSLEGGYEQYF. The entire variable domain, with the rest obtained from reference TRBV7-2 and TRBJ2-7, is as follows: GAGVSQSPSNKVTEKGKDVELRCDPISGHTALYWYRQSLGQGLEFLIYFQGNSAPDKSGLPSDRFSAERTGGSVSTLTIQRTQQEDSAVYLCASSLEGGYEQYFGPGTRLTVT.

This clone was observed a handful of times. The chain carries TRBV4-1 and TRBJ2-3; 11 nucleotides match TRBD2. After removal of 6 bases from V and 2 bases from J, the junction contained 10 bases not matched to a gene. Germline V gene lookup returns CDR1 MGHRA and CDR2 YSYEKL. CDR3 size: 17 residues. CDR3 sequence reads: CASRAEGLAANTDTQYF. The CDR3 nucleotides are TGCGCCAGCAGGGCTGAGGGACTAGCGGCAAACACAGATACGCAGTATTTT.

The chain joins TRBV27 to TRBJ1-1; no clear D gene. The V gene lost 4 bases and the J gene lost 2 bases, with 8 bases spanning the gap. The CDR3 totals 13 residues. Germline V lookup: CDR1 MNHEY, CDR2 SMNVEV (reference sequence). CDR3 region: CASSYGVNTEAFF. Here the CDR3 DNA reads TGTGCCAGCAGTTACGGGGTAAACACTGAAGCTTTCTTT.

The rearrangement links TRBV19 to TRBJ1-1, with no clear D. The V and J ends lost 4 bases and 3 bases respectively, with 9 bases between them. The germline gives CDR1 LNHDA, CDR2 SQIVND (reference sequence). The CDR3 spans 13 residues. CDR3 DNA: TGTGCCAGTAGTACAACAGATTACACTGAAGCTTTCTTT. Its protein is CASSTTDYTEAFF.

Only a few counts were recorded for this clone. The genes are TRBV27 and TRBJ2-1; 12 nucleotides line up with TRBD2. This CDR3 has 16 amino acids. The germline V gene encodes CDR1 MNHEY and CDR2 SMNVEV (reference sequence). The V gene end was trimmed by 6 bases and the J gene end by 3 bases; junction bases not matched to a gene: 6. CDR3 DNA: TGTGCCAGCAGATTACTAGCGGGAGGCATCTACAATGAGCAGTTCTTC. This encodes CASRLLAGGIYNEQFF.

This clone came up a few times. The genes are TRBV5-3 and TRBJ1-1; D remains ambiguous. TRBV5-3 carries the ORF label, with uncertain function. V shed 4 bases and J shed 10 bases, with 14 bases lying between them. The CDR3 has 12 residues. CDR3 in DNA: TGTGCCAGAAGCCCGGTCGGGCGTGGAGCTTTCTTT. It translates to CARSPVGRGAFF.

This chain joins TRBV6-5 and TRBJ2-3, with unresolved D. Germline V CDR1 and CDR2: MNHEY, SVGAGI. Trimming removed 0 bases at V and 0 bases at J, with 7 bases between. The CDR3 is 15 amino acids. The DNA of the CDR3 is TGTGCCAGCAGTTACTCGGCGGTCAGCACAGATACGCAGTATTTT. Its translation: CASSYSAVSTDTQYF.

This clone was counted only a few times. V is TRBV5-6 and J is TRBJ2-3, with D perhaps matching TRBD2 (6 bases). The CDR3 is made up of 16 amino acids. The germline V gene encodes CDR1 SGHDT and CDR2 YYEEEE. The V gene lost 1 base and the J gene lost 0 bases, with 12 bases spanning the gap. CDR3 bases: TGTGCCAGCAGCTTGAACGGCGGGGCTAGCACAGATACGCAGTATTTT. It encodes CASSLNGGASTDTQYF.